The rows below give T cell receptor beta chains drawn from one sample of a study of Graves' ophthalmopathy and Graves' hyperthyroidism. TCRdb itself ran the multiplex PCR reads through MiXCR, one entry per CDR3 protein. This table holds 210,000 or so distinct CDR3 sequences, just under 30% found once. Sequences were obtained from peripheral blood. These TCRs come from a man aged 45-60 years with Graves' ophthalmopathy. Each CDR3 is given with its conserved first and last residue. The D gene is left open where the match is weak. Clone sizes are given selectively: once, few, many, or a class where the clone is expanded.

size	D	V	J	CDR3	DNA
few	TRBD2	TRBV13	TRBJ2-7	CASSFQRGTYEQYF	TGTGCCAGCAGCTTCCAGCGGGGTACCTACGAGCAGTACTTC
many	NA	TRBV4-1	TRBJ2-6	CASSSRHSGANVLTF	TGCGCCAGCAGCTCACGGCACTCTGGGGCCAACGTCCTGACTTTC
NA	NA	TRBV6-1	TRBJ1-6	CASSEGSSNSPLHF	TGTGCCAGCAGTGAAGGCAGTTCAAATTCACCCCTCCACTTT
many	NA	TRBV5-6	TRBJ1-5	CASSVGAQPQHF	TGTGCCAGCAGTGTGGGAGCTCAGCCCCAGCATTTT
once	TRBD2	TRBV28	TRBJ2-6	CASSLGLAGATGANVLTF	TGTGCCAGCAGTTTAGGACTAGCGGGAGCAACCGGGGCCAACGTCCTGACTTTC
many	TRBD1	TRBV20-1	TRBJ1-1	CSASLPGTGANTEAFF	TGCAGTGCTAGCCTTCCCGGGACAGGGGCGAACACTGAAGCTTTCTTT
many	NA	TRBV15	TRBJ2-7	CATSILGAEQYF	TGTGCCACCAGCATATTAGGGGCCGAGCAGTACTTC
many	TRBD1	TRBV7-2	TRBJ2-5	CASSLANRGPRETQYF	TGTGCCAGCAGCTTAGCGAACAGGGGACCCCGGGAGACCCAGTACTTC
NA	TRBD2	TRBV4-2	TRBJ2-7	CASSQVPGTSGFYEQYF	TGTGCCAGCAGCCAAGTCCCAGGCACTAGCGGGTTCTACGAGCAGTACTTC
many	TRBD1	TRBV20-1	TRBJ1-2	CSASLWDRLGYTF	TGCAGTGCTAGCCTCTGGGACAGGCTGGGCTACACCTTC
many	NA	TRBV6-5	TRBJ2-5	CASSSRQAYQETQYF	TGTGCCAGCAGTTCGCGGCAGGCCTACCAAGAGACCCAGTACTTC
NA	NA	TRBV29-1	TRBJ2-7	CSVCRDTSYEQYF	TGCAGCGTTTGTAGAGACACCTCCTACGAGCAGTACTTC
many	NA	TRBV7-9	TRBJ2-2	CASSPQGSGELFF	TGTGCCAGCAGCCCACAGGGTTCCGGGGAGCTGTTTTTT
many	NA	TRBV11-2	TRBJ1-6	CASSLKGTGNSPLHF	TGTGCCAGCAGCTTAAAGGGGACGGGTAATTCACCCCTCCACTTT
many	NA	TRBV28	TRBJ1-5	CASTPDKSRGNQPQHF	TGTGCCAGCACCCCGGACAAATCGAGGGGCAATCAGCCCCAGCATTTT
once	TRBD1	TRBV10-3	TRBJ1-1	CAAHRGISMNTEAFF	TGTGCCGCCCACAGGGGGATTTCTATGAACACTGAAGCTTTCTTT
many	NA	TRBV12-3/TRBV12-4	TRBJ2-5	CASSLGGQETQYF	TGTGCCAGCAGTTTAGGTGGGCAAGAGACCCAGTACTTC
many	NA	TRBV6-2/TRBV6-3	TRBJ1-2	CASRNPADYGYTF	TGTGCCAGCAGGAATCCTGCGGACTATGGCTACACCTTC
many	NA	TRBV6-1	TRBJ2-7	CASSGWDRDYEQYF	TGTGCCAGCAGTGGCTGGGACCGAGACTACGAGCAGTACTTC